This T cell receptor (beta chain) was profiled in a study of blood T cell repertoires in COVID-19. The V gene lost 7 bases and the J gene lost 12 bases, with 25 bases spanning the gap. Germline V gene data show CDR1 as KGHSH and CDR2 as LQKENI. The CDR3 runs 15 residues. TCRdb's table, derived via immunoSEQ multiplex PCR, lists solely in-frame clones and lacks some. The sample lists about 120,000 clones, 86% seen once, with roughly 10% in the top ten. This TCR came from a woman aged 70 to 79 with COVID-19, enrolled during active disease. The sequencing sample was made of peripheral blood. The chain recombines TRBV18 with TRBJ2-1; weak D call: TRBD2 (6 bases). CDR3 sequence reads: CASLARDSPPQSQFF. The CDR3 coding sequence is TGTGCCAGCTTAGCCCGGGACTCCCCCCCACAGTCGCAGTTCTTC.